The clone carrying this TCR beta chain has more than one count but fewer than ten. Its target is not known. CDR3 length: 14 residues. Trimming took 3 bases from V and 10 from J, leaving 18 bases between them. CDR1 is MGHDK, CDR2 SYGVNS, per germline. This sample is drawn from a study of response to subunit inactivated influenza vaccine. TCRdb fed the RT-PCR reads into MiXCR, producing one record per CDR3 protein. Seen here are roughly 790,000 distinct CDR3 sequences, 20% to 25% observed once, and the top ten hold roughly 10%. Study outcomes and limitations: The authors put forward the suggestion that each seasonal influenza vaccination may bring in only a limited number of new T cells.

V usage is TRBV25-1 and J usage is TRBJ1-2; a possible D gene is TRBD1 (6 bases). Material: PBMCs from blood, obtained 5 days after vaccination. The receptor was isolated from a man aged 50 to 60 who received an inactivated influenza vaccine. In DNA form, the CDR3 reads TGTGCCAGCAGTGACCCGGGACAAGGGAAAATCTACACCTTC. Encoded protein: CASSDPGQGKIYTF.